This TCR beta chain is from a study of cytomegalovirus exposure and HLA in healthy donors (TCRdb year 2017). Regarding the research as a whole: An earlier analysis of 550 to 700 of the donors reported 250 to 350 Gb of sequence data and some 100 million unique TCR beta sequences from about 179 million T cells. High-throughput TCR immunosequencing, statistical association of individual TCRs with disease status, and machine learning were combined to predict cytomegalovirus infection status. Approximately 310 gigabases of sequencing data and around 90 million unique TCR sequences made up an early release that covered fewer than 650 HLA-typed donors. Typing coverage varied by locus: 629-630 donors for A, B, C, DRB1 and DQB1; more than 500 for DQA1; about 600 for DPA1; 400 to 480 for DPB1. A separate validation cohort of over 95 different subjects was used in addition to the approximately 670-subject first cohort. The study profiled the T cell repertoires of approximately 700 subjects by immunosequencing and related them to cytomegalovirus serostatus. Roughly 5 DR-DQ haplotypes were handled as single units for association and clustering because linkage in the cohort was strong. Among some 410 genotyped donors of the cohort, an average of about 240,000 unique TCR beta nucleotide sequences were sequenced per donor, about a sixth of them non-productive. HLA typing included class I and class II loci at four-digit resolution. All discovery cohort repertoires had been generated using a single sequencing platform. Donor age, sex, ethnicity and CMV serostatus were compiled together with the repertoire data. An earlier analysis of approximately 580 of the donors used high-throughput TCR beta sequencing to judge whether each TCR beta V gene segment behaved as functional or pseudogenic. Of the 398 genotyped donors, roughly 85% fell in the genetic ancestry cluster associated with self-reported Caucasian donors. The study was designed to test whether signatures of past pathogen exposure could be identified by cataloging public T cell receptors. Rather than using new phenotypic data, the later analysis identified candidate immune exposures from TCR beta sequences and from how often those sequences occurred across donors. A later genetic analysis took genome-wide SNP genotypes for about 55% of the 666 donors and used that subset as a discovery cohort. A later analysis re-analyzed previously published TCR beta repertoires from roughly 690 donors and added high-resolution HLA genotyping to study TCR occurrence patterns.

This clone turned up a few times. Its recognized antigen is unknown. Per-base quality was not reported, and no clone a single base away is much larger than it. The research as a whole found: A group of highly shared sequence variants was considered likely to be a technical artifact of the sequencing pipeline. Most TCR sequences were observed very rarely across donors, whereas some public TCRs were present in many individuals. A further reported finding was that TCR beta sequences accurately predicted the HLA-A and HLA-B alleles for most subjects in the first cohort. Broadly in line with IMGT annotations, most TCR beta V segments showed up in productive rearrangements about 87% or about 30% of the time in an earlier analysis of 587 of the donors. The 87-base-pair reads could not distinguish some IMGT-functional V segments, including TRBV6-2 and TRBV6-3, so those segments were excluded. The earlier analysis of some 560 of the donors excluded some 15 rarely observed V segments, including chromosome 9 orphons, because counts were too low. In vitro tests confirmed that three of the cytomegalovirus-associated TCR beta chains recognize cytomegalovirus antigens. According to the authors, the approach could potentially be generalized to other disease states and immunological phenotypes. The presence/absence analyses assumed that sequencing depth was roughly uniform across donors, and that assumption may not be true. In a later analysis, most CMV-associated TCR beta chains were found to appear HLA-restricted, with HLA associations seemingly driven largely by CMV exposure. A total of 150 to 200 TCR beta chains were listed by the study as associated with cytomegalovirus. According to a later genetic analysis, donors in an Asian-associated ancestry cluster had fewer N-insertions in productive TCRs than the roughly 670-donor mean. A later analysis found that TCR association rates varied across HLA loci, with DRB1 alleles showing the most associated TCRs and HLA-C alleles the fewest. In both the original and validation cohorts, the classifier was reported to diagnose cytomegalovirus status with high specificity and sensitivity. An association between a missense DCLRE1C variant and V-gene and J-gene trimming of TCR beta chains was found in a later genetic analysis and replicated in an independent cohort. Only TCR beta chains were sequenced in this cohort, and the absence of alpha or paired-chain data limited detectable features. In a later analysis, several top co-occurrence clusters were reported to appear linked to parvovirus B19, influenza, CMV and Epstein-Barr virus. Linkage disequilibrium might explain the correlated functional status among segregating V segments, but an unknown experimental factor could not be excluded. When HLA alleles, especially DR and DQ, strongly co-occurred, attributing TCR associations to individual alleles was difficult. A later analysis associated 15,000 to 20,000 TCR beta sequences with specific HLA alleles at a false discovery rate of 0.05. Compared with equally common non-associated chains, HLA-associated TCR beta chains in a later analysis were more clonally expanded and had lower generation probabilities. Immune exposure information for the cohort was limited to CMV serostatus. Because some donors lacked HLA typing at each locus, the association tests relied only on the typed subset.

CDR1 and CDR2, looked up from the germline V gene (reference sequence), are LNHDA and SQIVND. The CDR3 has 14 amino acids, counting the end cysteine and phenylalanine. The read is trimmed to its CDR3 DNA, 42 bases read in frame from base 1. Deletion took 9 bases off V and 0 bases off J, with a span of 14 bases between the germline ends. Library prep was done by the immunoSEQ multiplex PCR assay. A mixture of 60 forward primers for TCR Vbeta segments and 13 reverse primers for TCR Jbeta segments was used in the multiplex PCR. Amplification of the CDR3 region of rearranged TCR beta genes was performed with a multiplex PCR assay on genomic DNA. The amplified TCR beta libraries were sequenced on the Illumina HiSeq System as 87-base-pair reads. For the original study's pipeline: A later analysis tallied 80 million to 95 million unique TCR beta chains across the 666 repertoires, and about 10 million of those chains were shared by two or more donors. A nearest-neighbor algorithm error-corrected the raw reads and collapsed the reads into unique sequences, merging closely related sequences to remove PCR and sequencing errors. Alignment of CDR3 sequences to IMGT reference sequences was used to assign V, D and J gene segments. Each retained sequence needed at least a six-nucleotide match to both a V gene segment and a J gene segment. Rearrangements were classified as productive when the CDR3 lacked stop codons and remained in frame with V and J, and all other rearrangements were classified as non-productive. Following IMGT convention, CDR3 was defined as the stretch from the second conserved V-encoded cysteine to the conserved J-encoded phenylalanine. The earlier analysis of approximately 590 of the donors excluded any sequence lacking an unambiguous match to a single V gene segment. An earlier analysis of a few hundred of the donors called V segments functional above 56.7% productive rearrangements and segregating when the between-donor standard deviation exceeded 5%. A statistical classification framework was built for diagnosing cytomegalovirus status from the catalog of TCR beta chain sequences. In a later analysis, V and J genes were assigned by comparing TCR nucleotide sequences against IMGT/GENE-DB human TR gene sequences. In a later analysis, CDR3 sequences and most-parsimonious VDJ recombination scenarios were assigned using the TCRdist pipeline. In a later analysis, every TCR beta chain was defined by the combination of its CDR3 amino acid sequence and its V-gene family, and reads without a unique V-gene family were dropped. In a later analysis, a few hundred highly shared, low-generation-probability nucleotide sequences were removed to address suspected cross-contamination and a sequencing artifact. In a later analysis, a clonal expansion index for each public chain was calculated from normalized within-repertoire ranks of inferred template counts. In a later analysis, generation probabilities were computed with a VDJ recombination model fitted to out-of-frame rearrangements, and the resulting probabilities were checked against IGoR. In a later analysis, hypergeometric tests were used to score TCR-TCR, TCR-HLA and TCR-CMV co-occurrence, with a repertoire-size bias correction applied to TCR pairs. To estimate false discovery rates, a later analysis permuted the HLA or CMV assignments 20 times. A later analysis grouped co-occurring TCRs with DBSCAN, adding TCRdist sequence similarity when clustering within HLA-allele-positive subsets. Repertoires with fewer than 30,000 or more than 120,000 public chains, plus five repertoires with anomalous nucleotide sharing, were excluded from co-occurrence clustering. TCRdb took this table from immuneACCESS and kept in-frame rearrangements with V and J called. Such tables lack part of the clones; where checked against another copy, unresolved V genes explain under half of the gap, and the rest is unexplained. V, J and clone size were drawn from that table, and D and trimming were deduced from the DNA. Across this sample there are some 140,000 clones, with roughly 77% seen only once. The ten largest clones represent approximately 3% of the sample.

The cohort consisted of some 730 healthy bone marrow donors. Cohort members were all nominally healthy when sampled, although unrecorded immune exposures were likely present. The donor was CMV seronegative and belonged to the group of under 400 seronegative cohort members. A peripheral blood sample was collected from each donor, and TCR beta sequencing was performed on peripheral blood mononuclear cells. The Qiagen DNeasy Blood Extraction Kit was used to extract genomic DNA from the blood cell samples. Recombination connected TRBV19 to TRBJ1-1; TRBD1 is a possible D gene, resting on 5 matching bases. This receptor was obtained from a female donor in good health and CMV-seronegative. Source material: PBMCs. At the DNA level, the sequence is TGTGCCAGCTACACGGGACTCCTGAACACTGAAGCTTTCTTT. This gives the protein CASYTGLLNTEAFF.